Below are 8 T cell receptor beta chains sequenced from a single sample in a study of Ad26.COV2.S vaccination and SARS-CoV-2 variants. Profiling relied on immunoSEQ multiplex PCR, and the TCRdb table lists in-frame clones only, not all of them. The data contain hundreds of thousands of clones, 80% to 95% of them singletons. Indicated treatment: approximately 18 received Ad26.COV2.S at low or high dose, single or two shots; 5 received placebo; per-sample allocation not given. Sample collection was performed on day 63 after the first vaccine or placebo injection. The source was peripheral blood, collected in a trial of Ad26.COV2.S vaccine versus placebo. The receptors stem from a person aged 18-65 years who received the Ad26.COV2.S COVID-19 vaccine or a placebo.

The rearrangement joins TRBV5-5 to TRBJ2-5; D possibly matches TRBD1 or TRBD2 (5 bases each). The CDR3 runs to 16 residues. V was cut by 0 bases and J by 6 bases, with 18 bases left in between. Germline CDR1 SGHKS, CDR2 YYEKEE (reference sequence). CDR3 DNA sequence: TGTGCCAGCAGCTTGGAGGGGTGGGTCGGGGCGAAGACCCAGTACTTC. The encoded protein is CASSLEGWVGAKTQYF.

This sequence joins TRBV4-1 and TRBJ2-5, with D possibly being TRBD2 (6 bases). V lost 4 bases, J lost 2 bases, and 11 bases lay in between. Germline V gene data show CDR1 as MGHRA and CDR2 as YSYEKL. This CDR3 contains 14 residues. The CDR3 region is CASSLSSVQETQYF. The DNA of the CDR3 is TGCGCCAGCAGCCTGTCTAGCGTACAAGAGACCCAGTACTTC.

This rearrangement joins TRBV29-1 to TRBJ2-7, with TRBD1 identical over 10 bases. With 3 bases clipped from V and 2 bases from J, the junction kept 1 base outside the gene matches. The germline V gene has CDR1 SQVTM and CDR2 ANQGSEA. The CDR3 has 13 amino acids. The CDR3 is CSVEGTGAYEQYF. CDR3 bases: TGCAGCGTTGAGGGGACAGGGGCCTACGAGCAGTACTTC.

Here the CDR3 DNA reads TGTGCCAGCAGCTTAGTGTCAGAGGATACGCAGTATTTT. Amino acid sequence: CASSLVSEDTQYF. The rearrangement links TRBV7-2 to TRBJ2-3; D is uncertain. Germline lookup yields CDR1 SGHTA and CDR2 FQGNSA. The CDR3 runs 13 residues. The V gene lost 1 base and the J gene lost 6 bases, with 8 bases spanning the gap.

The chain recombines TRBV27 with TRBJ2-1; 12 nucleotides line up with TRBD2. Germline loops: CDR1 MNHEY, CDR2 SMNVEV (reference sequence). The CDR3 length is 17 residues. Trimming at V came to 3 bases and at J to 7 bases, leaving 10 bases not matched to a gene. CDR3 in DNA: TGTGCCAGCAGTTTGACCCTACTAGCGGGAGGTATTAATGAGCAGTTCTTC. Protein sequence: CASSLTLLAGGINEQFF.

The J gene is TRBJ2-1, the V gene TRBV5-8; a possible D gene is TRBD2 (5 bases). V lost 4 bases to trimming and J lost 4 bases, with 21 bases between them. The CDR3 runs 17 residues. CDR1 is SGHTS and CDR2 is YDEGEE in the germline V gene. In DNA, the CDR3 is TGTGCCAGCAGCCAGGATGGGTGGACTCCATATTACAATGAGCAGTTCTTC. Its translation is CASSQDGWTPYYNEQFF.

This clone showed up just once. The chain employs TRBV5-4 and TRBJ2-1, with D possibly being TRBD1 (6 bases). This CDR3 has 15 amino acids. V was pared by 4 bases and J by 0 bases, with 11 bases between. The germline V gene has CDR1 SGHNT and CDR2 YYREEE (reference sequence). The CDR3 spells CASSPGVISYNEQFF. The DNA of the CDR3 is TGTGCCAGCAGCCCAGGGGTAATCTCCTACAATGAGCAGTTCTTC. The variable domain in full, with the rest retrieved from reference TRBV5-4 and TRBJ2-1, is ETGVTQSPTHLIKTRGQQVTLRCSSQSGHNTVSWYQQALGQGPQFIFQYYREEENGRGNFPPRFSGLQFPNYSSELNVNALELDDSALYLCASSPGVISYNEQFFGPGTRLTVL.

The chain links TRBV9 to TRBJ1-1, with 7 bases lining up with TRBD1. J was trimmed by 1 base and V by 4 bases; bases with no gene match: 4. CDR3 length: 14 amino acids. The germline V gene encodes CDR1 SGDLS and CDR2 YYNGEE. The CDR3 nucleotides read TGTGCCAGCAGCTCCCGGACAGGGAACACTGAAGCTTTCTTT. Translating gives CASSSRTGNTEAFF.